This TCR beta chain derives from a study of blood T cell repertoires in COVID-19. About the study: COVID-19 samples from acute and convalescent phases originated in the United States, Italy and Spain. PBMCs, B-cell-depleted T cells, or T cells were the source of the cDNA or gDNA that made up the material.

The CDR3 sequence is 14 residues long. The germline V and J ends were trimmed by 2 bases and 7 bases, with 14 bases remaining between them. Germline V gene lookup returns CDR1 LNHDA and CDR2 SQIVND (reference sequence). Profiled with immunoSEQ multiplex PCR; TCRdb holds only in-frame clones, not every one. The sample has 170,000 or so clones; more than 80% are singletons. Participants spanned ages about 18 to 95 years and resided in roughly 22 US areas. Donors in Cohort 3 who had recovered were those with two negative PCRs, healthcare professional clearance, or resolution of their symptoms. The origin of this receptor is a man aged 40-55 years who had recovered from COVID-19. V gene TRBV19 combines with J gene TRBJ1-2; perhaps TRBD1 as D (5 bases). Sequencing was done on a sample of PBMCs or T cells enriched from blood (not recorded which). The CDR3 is CASSILEGVGGYTF. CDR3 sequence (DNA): TGTGCCAGTAGTATATTGGAAGGGGTTGGTGGCTACACCTTC.